Given below is one T cell receptor beta chain in context. Its antigen is as yet unknown. This sample is part of a study of lymphopenia after photon versus proton radiotherapy. Study-wide results and limits: A bigger post-nadir fall in TCR diversity correlated inversely with survival time in deceased patients. Photon-treated patients lost naive T cells and TCR diversity; proton-treated stayed stable.

Repertoires were generated with immunoSEQ multiplex PCR, while TCRdb's copy carries only in-frame clones and drops some. The table lists tens of thousands of clones, approximately 84% of them singletons. The material was peripheral blood, obtained from a patient treated with proton-based radiotherapy. This TCR derives from a woman in her sixties or seventies with pancreatic cancer.

The CDR3 region has the DNA TGTGCCAGCAGCTTAGGGGGGGCGGTAGACGAGCAGTTCTTC. This encodes CASSLGGAVDEQFF. The J gene is TRBJ2-1, the V gene TRBV7-3, with a tentative D call TRBD2 (7 bases). The germline gives CDR1 SGHTA, CDR2 FQGTGA. CDR3 size: 14 residues. V lost 2 bases and J 10 bases, leaving 15 bases between the germline ends.